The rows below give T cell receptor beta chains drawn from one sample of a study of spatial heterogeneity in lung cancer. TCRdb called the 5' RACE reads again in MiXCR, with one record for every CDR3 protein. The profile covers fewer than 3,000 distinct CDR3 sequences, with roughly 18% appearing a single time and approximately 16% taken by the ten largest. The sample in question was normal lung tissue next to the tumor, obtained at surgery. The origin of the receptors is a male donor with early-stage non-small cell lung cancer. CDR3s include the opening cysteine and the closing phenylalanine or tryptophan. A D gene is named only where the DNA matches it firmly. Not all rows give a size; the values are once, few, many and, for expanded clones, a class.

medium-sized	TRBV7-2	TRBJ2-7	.	TGTGCCAGCAGCTTATCTCATAACGTGGGGGTCGAGCAGTACTTC	CASSLSHNVGVEQYF
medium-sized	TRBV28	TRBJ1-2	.	TGTGCCAGCAGTCCACCCATGAAGGGACCAGGCTACACCTTC	CASSPPMKGPGYTF
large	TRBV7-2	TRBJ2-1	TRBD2	TGTGCCAGCAGCGCGGGACTAGCGGGAGTCAATGAGCAGTTCTTC	CASSAGLAGVNEQFF
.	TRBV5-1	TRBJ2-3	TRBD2	TGCGCCAGCAGCTTTACTAGCGGGGGGGCAGATACGCAGTATTTT	CASSFTSGGADTQYF
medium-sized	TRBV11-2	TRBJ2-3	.	TGTGCCAGCAGTCAGGACCCTTCGGGTACGCAGTATTTT	CASSQDPSGTQYF
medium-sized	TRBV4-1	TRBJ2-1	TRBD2	TGCGCCAGCAGCCGCGGACTAGCGAGTAGCTCCTACAATGAGCAGTTCTTC	CASSRGLASSSYNEQFF
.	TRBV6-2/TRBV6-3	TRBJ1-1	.	TGTGCCAGCAGCCATCCCTTCAGAAGGACAGCGAACACTGAAGCTTTCTTT	CASSHPFRRTANTEAFF
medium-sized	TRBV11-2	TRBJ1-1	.	TGTGCCAGCAGCTTAGGGGAATTCGAAGCTTTCTTT	CASSLGEFEAFF
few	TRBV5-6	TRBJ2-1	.	TGTGCCAGCAGTCTCGACGACTGGGATGTAAACAATGAGCAGTTCTTC	CASSLDDWDVNNEQFF
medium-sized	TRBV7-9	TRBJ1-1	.	TGTGCCAGCAGCTACTCACAGGGCTTTGAGGTTTTCTTT	CASSYSQGFEVFF
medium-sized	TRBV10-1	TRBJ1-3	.	TGCGCCAGCAGTGACCAGCTGGGGGCTGGAAACACCATATATTTT	CASSDQLGAGNTIYF
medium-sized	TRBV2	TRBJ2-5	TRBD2	TGTGCCAGCAGGGGGATCGAGCGGGAGAAATGGCAAGAGACCCAGTACTTC	CASRGIEREKWQETQYF
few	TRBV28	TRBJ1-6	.	TGTGCCAGTCCCCCCAGGAGTAATTCACCCCTCCACTTT	CASPPRSNSPLHF
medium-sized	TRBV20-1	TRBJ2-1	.	TGCAGTGCTAGGGGGCAGGTGGTGGGCTACAATGAGCAGTTCTTC	CSARGQVVGYNEQFF
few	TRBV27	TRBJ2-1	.	TGTGCCAGCAGTCCAAGTACTGGTTACAATGAGCAGTTCTTC	CASSPSTGYNEQFF
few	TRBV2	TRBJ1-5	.	TGTGCCAGCAGTGAAGCTCGCGGGAGCGGTCAGCCCCAGCATTTT	CASSEARGSGQPQHF
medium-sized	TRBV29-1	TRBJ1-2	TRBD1	TGCAGCGTTTGGACAGGGAACTATGGCTACACCTTC	CSVWTGNYGYTF
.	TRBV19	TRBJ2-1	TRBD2	TGTGCCAGTAGTATTAAAGCGGGAGGACCCTACAATGAGCAGTTCTTC	CASSIKAGGPYNEQFF
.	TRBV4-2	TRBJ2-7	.	TGTGCCAGCAGCCAAGGGGGTGAGCGTGCGCACGAGCAGTACTTC	CASSQGGERAHEQYF
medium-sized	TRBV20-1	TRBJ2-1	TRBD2	TGCAGTGCTCAGGTCAGCGGGGGGGAGTTTGGTGAGCAGTTCTTC	CSAQVSGGEFGEQFF
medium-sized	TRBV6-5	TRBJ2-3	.	TGTGCCAGTGGTACAAACACAGATACGCAGTATTTT	CASGTNTDTQYF
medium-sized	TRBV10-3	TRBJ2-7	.	TGTGCCATCAGTCCCGCTTACGAGCAGTACTTC	CAISPAYEQYF
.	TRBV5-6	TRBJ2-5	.	TGTGCCAGCAGCTCGGAGAAGTCGTTTGGGACACAAGAGACCCAGTACTTC	CASSSEKSFGTQETQYF
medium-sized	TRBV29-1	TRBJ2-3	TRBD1	TGCAGCGTAGGACAGGGGATAACAGATACGCAGTATTTT	CSVGQGITDTQYF
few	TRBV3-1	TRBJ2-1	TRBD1	TGTGCCAGCAGCCCTCTGGGGACAGAGAGATACAATGAGCAGTTCTTC	CASSPLGTERYNEQFF
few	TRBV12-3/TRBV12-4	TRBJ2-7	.	TGTGCCAGCAGTTTAGCGCGGACCCTAGCCTACGAGCAGTACTTC	CASSLARTLAYEQYF
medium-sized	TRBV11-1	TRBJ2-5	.	TGTGCCAGCAGCTTGGACAGCCAAGAGACCCAGTACTTC	CASSLDSQETQYF
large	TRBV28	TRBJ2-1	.	TGTGCCAGCAGTTTCCCGGATGAGCAGTTCTTC	CASSFPDEQFF
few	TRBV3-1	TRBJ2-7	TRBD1	TGTGCCAGCAGCCAAGTATGGCAGGGGGCCCACGAGCAGTACTTC	CASSQVWQGAHEQYF
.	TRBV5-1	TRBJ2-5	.	TGCGCCAGCAGCCCGGGGGGACAGTCCCAAGAGACCCAGTACTTC	CASSPGGQSQETQYF
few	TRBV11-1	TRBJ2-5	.	TGTGCCAGCAGCTCCGAGGGCGAGACCCAGTACTTC	CASSSEGETQYF
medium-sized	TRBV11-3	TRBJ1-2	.	TGTGCCGGAACAGGGAAGGGCTACACCTTC	CAGTGKGYTF
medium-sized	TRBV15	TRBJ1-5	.	TGTGCCACCAGCAGAGGACAGCCCAATCAGCCCCAGCATTTT	CATSRGQPNQPQHF
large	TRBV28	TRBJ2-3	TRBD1	TGTGCCAGCAGTACAACCGGGGATAGGGGGCAGGGGGCAACAGATACGCAGTATTTT	CASSTTGDRGQGATDTQYF
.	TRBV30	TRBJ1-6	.	TGTGCCTACCGGACGGGCTTCTATAATTCACCCCTCCACTTT	CAYRTGFYNSPLHF
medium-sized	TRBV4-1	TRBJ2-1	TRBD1	TGCGCCAGCAGCCTTGGACCGGGACAGGGACGGAATGAGCAGTTCTTC	CASSLGPGQGRNEQFF
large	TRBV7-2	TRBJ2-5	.	TGTGCCAGCAGCAGCCCGGGGGTGGAGACCCAGTACTTC	CASSSPGVETQYF
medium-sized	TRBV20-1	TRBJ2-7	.	TGCAGTGCTCCCCTTACCGCCGGGACGGGTTACGAGCAGTACTTC	CSAPLTAGTGYEQYF
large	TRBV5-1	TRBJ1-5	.	TGCGCCAGCAGCTTAAGGGGTGGAGAACAGCCCCAGCATTTT	CASSLRGGEQPQHF